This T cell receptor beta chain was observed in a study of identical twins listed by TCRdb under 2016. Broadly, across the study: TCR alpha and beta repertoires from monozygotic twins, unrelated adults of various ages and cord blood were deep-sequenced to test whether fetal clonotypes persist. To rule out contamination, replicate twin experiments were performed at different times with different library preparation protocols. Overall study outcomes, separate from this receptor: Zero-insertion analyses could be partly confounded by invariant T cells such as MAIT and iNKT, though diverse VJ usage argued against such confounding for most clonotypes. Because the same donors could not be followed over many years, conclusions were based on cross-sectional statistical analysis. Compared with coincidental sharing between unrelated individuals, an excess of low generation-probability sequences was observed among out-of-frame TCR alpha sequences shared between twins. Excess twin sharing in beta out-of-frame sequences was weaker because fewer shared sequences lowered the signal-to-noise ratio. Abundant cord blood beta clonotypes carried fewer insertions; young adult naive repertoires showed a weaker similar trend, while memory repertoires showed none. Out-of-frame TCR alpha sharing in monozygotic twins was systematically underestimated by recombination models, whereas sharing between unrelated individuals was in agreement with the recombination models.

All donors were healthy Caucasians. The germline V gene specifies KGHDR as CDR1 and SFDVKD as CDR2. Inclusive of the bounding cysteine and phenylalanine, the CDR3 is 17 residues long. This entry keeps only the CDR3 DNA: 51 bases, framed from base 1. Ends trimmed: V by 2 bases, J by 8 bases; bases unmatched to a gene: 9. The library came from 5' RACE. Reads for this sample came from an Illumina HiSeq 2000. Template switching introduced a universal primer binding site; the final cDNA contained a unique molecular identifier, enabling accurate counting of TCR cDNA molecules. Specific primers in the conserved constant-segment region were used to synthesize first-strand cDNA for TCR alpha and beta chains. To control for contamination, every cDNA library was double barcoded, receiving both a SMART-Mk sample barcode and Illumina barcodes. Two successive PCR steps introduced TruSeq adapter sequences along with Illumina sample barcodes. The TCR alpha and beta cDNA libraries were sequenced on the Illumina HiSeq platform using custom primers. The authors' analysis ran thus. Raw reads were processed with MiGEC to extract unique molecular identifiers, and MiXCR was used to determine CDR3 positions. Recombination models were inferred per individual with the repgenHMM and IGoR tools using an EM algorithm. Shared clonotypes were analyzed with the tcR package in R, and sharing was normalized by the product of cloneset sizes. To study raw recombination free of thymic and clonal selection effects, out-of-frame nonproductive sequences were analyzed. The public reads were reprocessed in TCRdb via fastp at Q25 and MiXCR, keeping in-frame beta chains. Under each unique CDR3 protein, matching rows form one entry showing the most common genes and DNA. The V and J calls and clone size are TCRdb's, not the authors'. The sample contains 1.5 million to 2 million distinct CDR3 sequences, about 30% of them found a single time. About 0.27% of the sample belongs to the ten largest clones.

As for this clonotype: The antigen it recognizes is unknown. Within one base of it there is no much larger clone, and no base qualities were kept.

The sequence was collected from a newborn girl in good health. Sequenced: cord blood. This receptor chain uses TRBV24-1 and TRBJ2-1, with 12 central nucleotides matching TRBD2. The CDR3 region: CATSDSKTSGSSDEQFF. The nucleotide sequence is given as TGTGCCACCAGTGATTCTAAGACTAGCGGGAGTTCGGATGAGCAGTTCTTC.